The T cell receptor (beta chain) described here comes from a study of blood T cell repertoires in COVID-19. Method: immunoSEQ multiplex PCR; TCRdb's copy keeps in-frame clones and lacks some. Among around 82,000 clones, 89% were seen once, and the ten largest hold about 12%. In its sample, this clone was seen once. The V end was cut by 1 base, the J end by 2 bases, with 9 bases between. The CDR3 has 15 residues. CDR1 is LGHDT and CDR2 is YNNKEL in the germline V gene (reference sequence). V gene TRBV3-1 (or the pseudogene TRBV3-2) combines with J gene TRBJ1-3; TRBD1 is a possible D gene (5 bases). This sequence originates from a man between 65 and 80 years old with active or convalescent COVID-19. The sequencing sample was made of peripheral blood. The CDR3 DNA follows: TGTGCCAGCAGCCAAGCAACAGGTCCTGGAAACACCATATATTTT. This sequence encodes CASSQATGPGNTIYF.